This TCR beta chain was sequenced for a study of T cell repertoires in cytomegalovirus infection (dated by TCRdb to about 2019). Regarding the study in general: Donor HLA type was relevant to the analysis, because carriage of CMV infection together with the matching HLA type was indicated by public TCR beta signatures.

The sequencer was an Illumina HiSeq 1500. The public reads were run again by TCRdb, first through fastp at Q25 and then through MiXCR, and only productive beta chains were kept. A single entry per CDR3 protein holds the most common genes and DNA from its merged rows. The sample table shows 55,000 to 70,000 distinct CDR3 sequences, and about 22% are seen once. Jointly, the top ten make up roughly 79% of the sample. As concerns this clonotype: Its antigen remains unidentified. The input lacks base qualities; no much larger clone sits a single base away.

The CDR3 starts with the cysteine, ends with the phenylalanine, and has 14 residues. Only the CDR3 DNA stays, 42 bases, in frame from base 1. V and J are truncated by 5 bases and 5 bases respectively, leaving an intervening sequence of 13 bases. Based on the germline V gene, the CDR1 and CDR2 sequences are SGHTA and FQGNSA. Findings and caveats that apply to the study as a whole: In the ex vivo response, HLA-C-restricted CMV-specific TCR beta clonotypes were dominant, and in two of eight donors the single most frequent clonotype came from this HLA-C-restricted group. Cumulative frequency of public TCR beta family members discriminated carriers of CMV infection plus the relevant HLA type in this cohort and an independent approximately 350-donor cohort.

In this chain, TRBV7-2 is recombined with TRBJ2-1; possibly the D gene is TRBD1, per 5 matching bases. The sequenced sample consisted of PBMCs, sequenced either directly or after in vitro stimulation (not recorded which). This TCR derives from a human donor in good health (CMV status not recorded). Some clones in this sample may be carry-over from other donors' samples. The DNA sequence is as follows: TGTGCCAGCAGCCCTCCCCCAGGGAACAATGAGCAGTTCTTC. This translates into CASSPPPGNNEQFF.